The following is a T cell receptor (beta chain) sequence with its context. Reverse transcription of roughly 0.5 to 1 ug RNA used random hexamers. The immunoSEQ assay covered 54 Vbeta and 13 Jbeta segments for CDR3. From the immunoSEQ multiplex PCR reads, TCRdb called clonotypes with MiXCR, one entry per CDR3 protein. The sample shows under 550,000 distinct CDR3 sequences, approximately 85% of them seen only once. Negative magnetic isolation gave CD8+ and CD4+ cells; FACS enriched CD8+ TEMRA. Unmatched junction bases numbered 5, after V lost 3 bases and J lost 1 base. The CDR3 extends over 16 amino acids. Germline V gene data show CDR1 as LGHNA and CDR2 as YNFKEQ. This record comes from a study of CD8 T cells in Susac syndrome.

The chain employs TRBV4-2 and TRBJ2-1; 8 positions agree with TRBD2. Input material: CD8+ T cells from PBMCs. The TCR comes from a human donor with multiple sclerosis. CDR3 region: CASSQNSGISYNEQFF. The DNA for the CDR3 is TGTGCCAGCAGCCAGAATAGCGGGATATCCTACAATGAGCAGTTCTTC.